This section outlines one TCR beta chain sequence together with its context. Germline CDR1 reads LGHNA; CDR2 reads YNFKEQ. Trimming stripped 1 base from V and 2 bases from J, with 6 bases between. The CDR3 totals 14 residues. The method was immunoSEQ multiplex PCR; TCRdb's version includes in-frame clones alone and lacks a portion of them. The sample shows 950 or so clones, 85% to 95% of them seen only once. The sample comes from a study of tumor T cells in aggressive B-cell lymphoma. The source is an adult with diffuse large B cell lymphoma. The V gene is TRBV4-2, the J gene TRBJ2-1, with D possibly being TRBD2 (6 bases). The sample taken for sequencing was tumor tissue. Written as DNA, the CDR3 is TGTGCCAGCAGCCAAGGACTAGCCTACAATGAGCAGTTCTTC. This codes for CASSQGLAYNEQFF.